This T cell receptor (beta chain) is drawn from a study of T-cell memory formation after mild COVID-19. Libraries for TCRalpha and TCRbeta carried sample barcodes and unique molecular identifiers via 5'RACE. TCRdb called the 5' RACE reads again in MiXCR, with one record for every CDR3 protein. The sample carries 210,000 or so distinct CDR3 sequences, around 16% recorded once. This CDR3 is 13 amino acids long. CDR1 is SGHTA and CDR2 is FQGNSA in the germline V gene. V was clipped by 5 bases and J by 3 bases; unmatched bases: 3. Sequencing input: PBMCs or a T cell subset sorted from them (not recorded which). The chain recombines TRBV7-2 with TRBJ1-1, with TRBD1 matching 7 bases. The origin of this receptor is an adult woman who had mild COVID-19 (a few samples of this study predate the infection). Cell type and time point are not known. DNA for the CDR3: TGTGCCAGCAGCGGCAGGGGGGACACTGAAGCTTTCTTT. As protein: CASSGRGDTEAFF. The whole variable domain, remainder taken from reference TRBV7-2 and TRBJ1-1, is GAGVSQSPSNKVTEKGKDVELRCDPISGHTALYWYRQSLGQGLEFLIYFQGNSAPDKSGLPSDRFSAERTGGSVSTLTIQRTQQEDSAVYLCASSGRGDTEAFFGQGTRLTVV.